A single sample gave rise to the 22 T cell receptor beta chains below, sequenced in a study of cytomegalovirus exposure and HLA in healthy donors. The PCR was carried out with 60 Vbeta primers and 13 Jbeta primers. Generated by immunoSEQ multiplex PCR, the TCRdb table keeps only in-frame clones and is missing some. The sample records 150,000 to 200,000 clones, 84% being singletons. Sequencing input: PBMCs. These receptors all come from a man aged 50 to 59 in good health and CMV-seropositive.

The chain is built from TRBV6-1 and TRBJ2-1; 12 bases are shared with TRBD2. The CDR3 is 14 amino acids. Germline CDR1 reads MNHNS; CDR2 reads SASEGT. V dropped 3 bases and J dropped 15; count of bases not matched to a gene: 9. The CDR3 here is CASSDQPTSGSPFF. DNA of the CDR3: TGTGCCAGCAGTGACCAGCCGACTAGCGGGAGCCCGTTCTTC.

This clone has just one count. The chain employs TRBV5-4 and TRBJ2-7; D unclear. This CDR3 has 14 residues. The ends were cut back, 0 bases at V and 2 bases at J, with 9 bases in the middle. Germline V gene lookup returns CDR1 SGHNT and CDR2 YYREEE (reference sequence). This chain's CDR3 is CASSLGADAYEQYV. DNA of the CDR3: TGTGCCAGCAGCTTGGGGGCCGATGCCTACGAGCAGTACGTC.

This sequence joins TRBV30 and TRBJ2-2; D remains ambiguous. The CDR3 consists of 14 residues. Germline V gene lookup returns CDR1 GTSNPN and CDR2 SVGIG (reference sequence). V was trimmed by 0 bases and J by 6 bases, leaving 11 bases between them. This CDR3 is CAWSVVVTSGELFF. CDR3 bases: TGTGCCTGGAGTGTAGTAGTAACGTCCGGGGAGCTGTTTTTT.

V usage is TRBV14 and J usage is TRBJ1-6; TRBD1 might be the D (5 bases). Per germline, CDR1 SGHDN and CDR2 FVKESK. Trimming cost V 6 bases and J 9 bases, with 12 bases left between them. The CDR3 length is 13 residues. The chain's CDR3 is CASRAQGSSPLHF. The CDR3 DNA sequence: TGTGCCAGCAGGGCGCAGGGAAGTTCACCCCTCCACTTT.

The chain combines TRBV28 with TRBJ2-1, with 9 bases that match TRBD1. The CDR3 is 13 amino acids. Germline CDR1 is MDHEN and CDR2 is SYDVKM. V was clipped by 5 bases and J by 8 bases; unmatched bases: 4. CDR3 in DNA: TGTGCCAGCAGTGCCGGGACAGGGTATGAGCAGTTCTTC. As protein: CASSAGTGYEQFF.

The chain carries TRBV18 and TRBJ2-5; 10 bases align to TRBD2. Trimming cost V 6 bases and J 0 bases; bases outside gene matches: 10. This CDR3 spans 17 amino acids. In germline, CDR1 is KGHSH, CDR2 LQKENI. CDR3 bases: TGTGCCAGCTCCCCTTACCCGGGACTAGCGAACCAAGAGACCCAGTACTTC. This encodes CASSPYPGLANQETQYF.

The gene calls are TRBV7-2 and TRBJ1-5; D not certain. V was shortened by 1 base and J by 4 bases, with 11 bases between the two germline ends. In germline, CDR1 is SGHTA, CDR2 FQGNSA. The CDR3 is 15 residues long. The DNA for the CDR3 is TGTGCCAGCAGCTTAGATAGTACAGCAAATCAGCCCCAGCATTTT. Translated: CASSLDSTANQPQHF.

The CDR3 protein is CASSIGQGAYNEQFF. The CDR3 bases are TGTGCCAGCAGCATCGGACAGGGAGCCTACAATGAGCAGTTCTTC. J is TRBJ2-1 and V is TRBV7-6, with 8 bases lining up with TRBD1. This CDR3 spans 15 amino acids. V was pared by 5 bases and J by 2 bases, with 5 bases of the junction left unmatched. Germline CDR1 and CDR2: SGHVS and FNYEAQ.

The chain employs TRBV6-6 and TRBJ1-2, with D uncertain. The CDR3 runs to 10 residues. V was pared by 8 bases and J by 7 bases, with 8 bases between. The germline V gene encodes CDR1 MNHNY and CDR2 SVGAGI (reference sequence). The CDR3 here is CASQGGGYTF. The CDR3 coding sequence is TGTGCCAGCCAAGGAGGTGGCTACACCTTC.

This clone was found a few times. Distinct nucleotide sequences in the sample also encode this CDR3. This sequence joins TRBV10-2 and TRBJ2-2; 8 bases map to TRBD2. V lost 4 bases and J lost 6; bases outside the gene matches: 7. The CDR3 has 15 amino acids. Germline V CDR1 and CDR2: WSHSY, SAAADI. The CDR3 DNA sequence: TGCGCCAGCAGTGTAAGCGGGAGAGCGGCCGGGGAGCTGTTTTTT. It is translated as CASSVSGRAAGELFF.

V usage is TRBV6-1 and J usage is TRBJ2-6; a weak D match, TRBD2 (6 bases). This CDR3 has 15 amino acids. V was cut by 3 bases and J by 4 bases, with 10 bases left in between. Germline V gene data show CDR1 as MNHNS and CDR2 as SASEGT. The CDR3 DNA follows: TGTGCCAGCAGTGACGGGGGTTCCGGGGCCAACGTCCTGACTTTC. It is translated as CASSDGGSGANVLTF.

The chain employs TRBV5-4 and TRBJ2-1; 8 nucleotides line up with TRBD1. Trimming at V came to 0 bases and at J to 5 bases, leaving 10 bases not matched to a gene. The CDR3 consists of 17 residues. Germline V gene sequence: CDR1 SGHNT, CDR2 YYREEE (reference sequence). The CDR3 here is CASSLEGSGGYHNEQFF. DNA for the CDR3: TGTGCCAGCAGCTTGGAGGGTTCAGGGGGCTACCACAATGAGCAGTTCTTC.

The V call is TRBV5-6, the J call TRBJ1-6; D is undetermined. Looked up from germline, CDR1 is SGHDT and CDR2 is YYEEEE. With 4 bases removed from V and 7 bases from J, the gap between germline ends came to 12 bases. There are 14 residues in the CDR3. The CDR3 is CASSLRGRNSPLHF. As DNA, the CDR3 is TGTGCCAGCAGCCTTCGGGGAAGGAATTCACCCCTCCACTTT.

The V and J genes are TRBV27 and TRBJ2-1, with D possibly matching TRBD1 (5 bases). CDR3 length equals 17 residues. CDR1 and CDR2 (germline): MNHEY, SMNVEV (reference sequence). Trimming took off 4 bases at V and 7 bases at J, with 23 bases between the two ends. DNA for the CDR3: TGTGCCAGCAGTTCCCACGTCTTAGGGGCTGATTGGAATGAGCAGTTCTTC. It codes for CASSSHVLGADWNEQFF.

The V call is TRBV11-2, the J call TRBJ2-1; D is possibly TRBD2 (6 bases). Germline V gives CDR1 SGHAT, CDR2 FQNNGV. The CDR3 sequence is 15 residues long. V was clipped by 7 bases and J by 4 bases, with 17 bases between them. The CDR3 here is CASKQARGKYNEQFF. CDR3 sequence (DNA): TGTGCCAGCAAACAGGCGCGGGGAAAGTACAATGAGCAGTTCTTC.

This sequence joins TRBV9 and TRBJ2-2, with TRBD2 as a possible D gene (6 bases). This CDR3 is 14 amino acids long. With 5 bases removed from V and 6 bases from J, the gap between germline ends came to 14 bases. The germline V gene has CDR1 SGDLS and CDR2 YYNGEE. The CDR3 DNA is TGTGCCAGCAGGGAGGGGAGCGGGCCCGGGGAGCTGTTTTTT. Protein product: CASREGSGPGELFF.

This sequence joins TRBV7-2 and TRBJ2-2; 9 nucleotides align to TRBD2. Germline CDR1 is SGHTA and CDR2 is FQGNSA. There are 14 residues in the CDR3. The V and J ends lost 3 bases and 9 bases, in that order; junction bases with no gene match: 5. The chain's CDR3 is CASSFSGSNRELFF. CDR3 bases: TGTGCCAGCAGCTTTAGCGGGAGTAACCGGGAGCTGTTTTTT.

The rearrangement links TRBV6-1 to TRBJ2-1; tentative D call: TRBD1 (5 bases). The CDR3 sequence is 18 residues long. Trimming cost V 4 bases and J 0 bases, with 19 bases left between them. CDR1 is MNHNS, CDR2 SASEGT, per germline. The CDR3 here is CASSGREAGFGSYNEQFF. The CDR3 DNA follows: TGTGCCAGCAGTGGACGAGAAGCAGGGTTTGGCTCCTACAATGAGCAGTTCTTC.

This clone was picked up a small number of times. The chain couples TRBV7-9 to TRBJ2-1; no clear D gene. CDR3 length equals 14 residues. The germline CDR1 and CDR2 sequences are SEHNR and FQNEAQ (reference sequence). The V gene lost 1 base and the J gene lost 0 bases, with 4 bases spanning the gap. In nucleotides, the CDR3 is TGTGCCAGCAGCTTAGGGAGCTCCTACAATGAGCAGTTCTTC. Residues: CASSLGSSYNEQFF.

This sequence joins TRBV7-6 and TRBJ2-1; 10 positions match TRBD2. This CDR3 comprises 15 residues. V trimming: 6 bases; J trimming: 7 bases; junction bases outside the gene matches: 9. The germline gives CDR1 SGHVS, CDR2 FNYEAQ. Written as DNA, the CDR3 is TGTGCCAGCAGTCCTAGCGGGAGTCCGGGAAATGAGCAGTTCTTC. The encoded protein is CASSPSGSPGNEQFF.

This CDR3 reads CTSDPRFPNEKLFF. CDR3 DNA sequence: TGCACCAGTGATCCGCGTTTCCCTAATGAAAAACTGTTTTTT. The J gene is TRBJ1-4, the V gene TRBV1. TRBV1 is marked as a pseudogene. This CDR3 is 14 amino acids long.

CDR3 bases: TGTGCCAGCAGCCAGACTAGCGTTAGCTCCTACAATGAGCAGTTCTTC. It codes for CASSQTSVSSYNEQFF. The chain carries TRBV4-2 and TRBJ2-1; 8 positions agree with TRBD2. Trimming at V came to 3 bases and at J to 0 bases, leaving 4 bases not matched to a gene. Germline values: CDR1 LGHNA, CDR2 YNFKEQ. The CDR3 consists of 16 residues.